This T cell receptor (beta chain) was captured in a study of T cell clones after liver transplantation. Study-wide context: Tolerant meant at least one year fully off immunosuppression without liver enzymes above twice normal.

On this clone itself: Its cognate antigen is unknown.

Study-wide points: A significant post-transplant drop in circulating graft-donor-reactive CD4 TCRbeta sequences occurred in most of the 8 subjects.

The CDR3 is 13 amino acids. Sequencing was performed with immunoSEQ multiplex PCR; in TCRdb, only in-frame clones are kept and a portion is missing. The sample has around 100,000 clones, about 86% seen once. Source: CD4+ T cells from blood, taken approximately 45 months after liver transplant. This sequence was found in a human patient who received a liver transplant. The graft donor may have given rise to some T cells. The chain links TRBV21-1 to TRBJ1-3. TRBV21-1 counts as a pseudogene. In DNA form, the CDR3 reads TGTGCCAGCAGACGGGCCCGAGGAAACACCATATATTTT. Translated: CASRRARGNTIYF.